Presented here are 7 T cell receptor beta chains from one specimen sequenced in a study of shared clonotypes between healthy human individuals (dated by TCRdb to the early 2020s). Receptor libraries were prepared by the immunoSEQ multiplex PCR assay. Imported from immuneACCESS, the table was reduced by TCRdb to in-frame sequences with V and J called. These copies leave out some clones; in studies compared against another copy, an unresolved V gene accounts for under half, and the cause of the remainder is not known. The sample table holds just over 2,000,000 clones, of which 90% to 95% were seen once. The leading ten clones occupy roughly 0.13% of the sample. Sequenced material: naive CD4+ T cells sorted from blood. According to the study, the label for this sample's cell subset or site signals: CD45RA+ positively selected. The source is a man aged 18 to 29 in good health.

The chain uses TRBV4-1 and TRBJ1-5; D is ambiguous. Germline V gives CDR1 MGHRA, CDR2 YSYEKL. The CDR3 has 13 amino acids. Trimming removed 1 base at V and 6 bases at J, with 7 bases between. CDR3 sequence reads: CASSQVRAQPQHF. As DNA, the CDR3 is TGCGCCAGCAGCCAAGTCCGTGCTCAGCCCCAGCATTTT.

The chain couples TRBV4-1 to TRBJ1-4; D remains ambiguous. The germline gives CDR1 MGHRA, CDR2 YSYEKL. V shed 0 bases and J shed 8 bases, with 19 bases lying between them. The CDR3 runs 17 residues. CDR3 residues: CASSQDTARGLGEKLFF. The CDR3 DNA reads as TGCGCCAGCAGCCAAGATACGGCCAGAGGACTTGGGGAAAAACTGTTTTTT.

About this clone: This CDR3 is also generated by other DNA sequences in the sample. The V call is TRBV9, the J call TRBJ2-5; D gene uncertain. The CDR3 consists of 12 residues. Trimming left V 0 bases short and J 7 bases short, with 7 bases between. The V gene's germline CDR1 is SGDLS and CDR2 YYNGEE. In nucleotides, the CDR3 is TGTGCCAGCAGCGTAGAGGTTGGGACCCAGTACTTC. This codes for CASSVEVGTQYF.

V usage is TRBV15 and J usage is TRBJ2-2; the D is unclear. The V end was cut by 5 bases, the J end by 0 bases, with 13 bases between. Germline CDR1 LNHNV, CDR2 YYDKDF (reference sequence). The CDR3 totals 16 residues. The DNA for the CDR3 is TGTGCCACCAGCGCCCTTCCCATCGCGAACACCGGGGAGCTGTTTTTT. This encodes CATSALPIANTGELFF.

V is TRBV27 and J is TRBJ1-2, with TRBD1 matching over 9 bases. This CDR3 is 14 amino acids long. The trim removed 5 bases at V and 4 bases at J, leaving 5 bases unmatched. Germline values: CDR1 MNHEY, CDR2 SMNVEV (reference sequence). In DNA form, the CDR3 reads TGTGCCAGCAGTACAAACAGGGGGCCCTATGGCTACACCTTC. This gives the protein CASSTNRGPYGYTF.

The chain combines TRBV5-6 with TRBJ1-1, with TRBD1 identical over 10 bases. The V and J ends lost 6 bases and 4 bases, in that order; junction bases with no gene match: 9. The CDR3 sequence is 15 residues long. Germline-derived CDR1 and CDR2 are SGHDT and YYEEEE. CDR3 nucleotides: TGTGCCAGCAACCGGGACAGGGGTTTCGGCACTGAAGCTTTCTTT. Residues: CASNRDRGFGTEAFF.

The CDR3 protein is CAWSVGPGGAGYTF. In DNA, the CDR3 is TGTGCCTGGAGTGTTGGCCCGGGAGGAGCTGGCTACACCTTC. The chain combines TRBV30 with TRBJ1-2; no firm D call. The CDR3 consists of 14 residues. With 0 bases removed from V and 7 bases from J, the gap between germline ends came to 15 bases. Per the germline V gene, CDR1 is GTSNPN and CDR2 is SVGIG (reference sequence).